Following are 13 T cell receptor beta chains from one sample sequenced in a study of blood T cell repertoires in COVID-19. Sequencing used immunoSEQ multiplex PCR; TCRdb keeps in-frame clones, though not all of them. The table has 130,000 to 150,000 clones, approximately 84% seen once. Sequenced input: peripheral blood. These receptors all stem from a woman in her sixties with acute or convalescent COVID-19.

V gene TRBV15 combines with J gene TRBJ1-6; 8 bases agree with TRBD1. Germline CDR1 LNHNV, CDR2 YYDKDF (reference sequence). The CDR3 has 24 residues. Trimming removed 2 bases from V and 3 bases from J; junction bases left unmatched: 27. CDR3 nucleotides: TGTGCCACCAGCAGACCTATGACCCCGGACAGGGTCCCGCGTACGGGCAACTATAATTCACCCCTCCACTTT. Protein sequence: CATSRPMTPDRVPRTGNYNSPLHF. The full variable domain, in which reference TRBV15 and TRBJ1-6 provide the parts outside the CDR3, is DAMVIQNPRYQVTQFGKPVTLSCSQTLNHNVMYWYQQKSSQAPKLLFHYYDKDFNNEADTPDNFQSRRPNTSFCFLDIRSPGLGDTAMYLCATSRPMTPDRVPRTGNYNSPLHFGNGTRLTVT.

This clone was counted a single time. The V and J genes are TRBV19 and TRBJ1-4; D is possibly TRBD1 (5 bases). Germline CDR1 and CDR2: LNHDA and SQIVND (reference sequence). V was cut by 8 bases and J by 7 bases, with 26 bases left in between. This CDR3 region has 17 residues. The CDR3 sequence is CASPYTAGPSRGEKLFF. The CDR3 bases are TGTGCCAGTCCGTATACGGCAGGGCCGTCAAGGGGTGAAAAACTGTTTTTT.

The CDR3 DNA reads TGTGCCAGCAGCCGGGGGCGCAATCAGCCCCAGCATTTT. Protein product: CASSRGRNQPQHF. The chain carries TRBV3-1 (or the pseudogene TRBV3-2) and TRBJ1-5; weak D call: TRBD1 (6 bases). Trimming removed 4 bases at V and 2 bases at J, with 6 bases between. Germline V gives CDR1 LGHDT, CDR2 YNNKEL (reference sequence). This CDR3 comprises 13 residues.

This clone came up a few times. CDR3 amino acids: CASSPFAGATDTQYF. CDR3 coding DNA: TGTGCCAGCAGCCCCTTTGCGGGAGCCACAGATACGCAGTATTTT. The genes are TRBV7-3 and TRBJ2-3, with 7 bases fitting TRBD2. The CDR3 contains 15 residues. Germline V lookup: CDR1 SGHTA, CDR2 FQGTGA. V dropped 5 bases and J dropped 2; count of bases not matched to a gene: 7.

The CDR3 loop reads CASSLVAGGSYEQYF. CDR3 nucleotide sequence: TGTGCCAGCAGTTTAGTAGCGGGAGGCTCCTACGAGCAGTACTTC. This chain links TRBV28 with TRBJ2-7; TRBD2 agrees at 10 bases. After removal of 2 bases from V and 0 bases from J, the junction contained 1 base not matched to a gene. CDR3 length: 15 amino acids. From germline, CDR1 is MDHEN and CDR2 SYDVKM.

V usage is TRBV7-9 and J usage is TRBJ2-5; D is perhaps TRBD2 (7 bases). This CDR3 has 14 residues. Per germline, CDR1 SEHNR and CDR2 FQNEAQ (reference sequence). Trimming removed 4 bases from V and 5 bases from J, with 14 bases in between. This CDR3 is CASSSSWGGETQYF. The CDR3 DNA reads TGTGCCAGCAGCTCCAGCTGGGGGGGCGAGACCCAGTACTTC.

This sequence joins TRBV28 and TRBJ2-3; 14 nucleotides match TRBD2. V lost 4 bases to trimming and J lost 4 bases; unmatched junction nucleotides: 7. Germline assignment: CDR1 MDHEN and CDR2 SYDVKM. The CDR3 totals 17 residues. CDR3: CASSSGLAGGWADTQYF. CDR3 sequence (DNA): TGTGCCAGCAGTTCAGGACTAGCGGGAGGTTGGGCAGATACGCAGTATTTT.

This chain joins TRBV2 and TRBJ2-1, with 9 bases that match TRBD2. The CDR3 consists of 14 residues. Losses at the gene ends were 4 bases for V and 5 bases for J; bases not matched to a gene: 3. The germline CDR1 and CDR2 sequences are SNHLY and FYNNEI. The CDR3 region has the DNA TGTGCCAGCAGTGGACTAGCGGTAAACAATGAGCAGTTCTTC. This gives the protein CASSGLAVNNEQFF.

This clone was seen a handful of times. The J gene is TRBJ2-7, the V gene TRBV2; TRBD1 matches at 8 bases. V trimming: 4 bases; J trimming: 5 bases; junction bases outside the gene matches: 4. The CDR3 covers 13 residues. Looked up from germline, CDR1 is SNHLY and CDR2 is FYNNEI. Written as DNA, the CDR3 is TGTGCCAGCAGTGGGCACAGGGGGGACGAGCAGTACTTC. Amino acids: CASSGHRGDEQYF.

The chain carries TRBV11-2 and TRBJ2-3, with D perhaps TRBD2 (6 bases). The V end lost 0 bases, the J end lost 6 bases, and 13 bases lay between the germline ends. Germline V lookup: CDR1 SGHAT, CDR2 FQNNGV. The CDR3 is made up of 15 amino acids. Here the CDR3 reads CASSLDYGLTDTQYF. DNA for the CDR3: TGTGCCAGCAGCTTAGATTACGGACTAACTGATACGCAGTATTTT.

V gene TRBV19 combines with J gene TRBJ1-2; a possible D gene is TRBD1 (5 bases). This CDR3 is built from 12 residues. The germline V gene encodes CDR1 LNHDA and CDR2 SQIVND (reference sequence). Trimming left V 5 bases short and J 5 bases short, with 9 bases between. The CDR3 spells CASSLRTYGYTF. DNA of the CDR3: TGTGCCAGTAGTCTCCGGACATATGGCTACACCTTC. Complete variable domain (other parts from reference TRBV19 and TRBJ1-2): DGGITQSPKYLFRKEGQNVTLSCEQNLNHDAMYWYRQDPGQGLRLIYYSQIVNDFQKGDIAEGYSVSREKKESFPLTVTSAQKNPTAFYLCASSLRTYGYTFGSGTRLTVV.

This sequence joins TRBV5-4 and TRBJ2-1, with 8 bases identical to TRBD2. CDR1 is SGHNT and CDR2 is YYREEE in the germline V gene (reference sequence). Germline trimming cut 4 bases from V and 7 bases from J; bases unmatched to any gene: 13. CDR3 length: 16 residues. The CDR3 is CASSGLREVRMNEQFF. CDR3 nucleotide sequence: TGTGCCAGCAGCGGACTGCGGGAGGTTAGAATGAATGAGCAGTTCTTC.

The chain employs TRBV28 and TRBJ1-6, with TRBD1 as a possible D gene (6 bases). This CDR3 has 18 amino acids. Germline V gives CDR1 MDHEN, CDR2 SYDVKM. Trimming pared 5 bases from V and 9 bases from J, leaving 26 bases between. CDR3 nucleotides: TGTGCCAGCAGTCACTCCCTACAGGGATTCGACCTCCGTTCACCCCTCCACTTT. The encoded protein is CASSHSLQGFDLRSPLHF. Together with reference TRBV28 and TRBJ1-6, the CDR3 gives the full variable domain: DVKVTQSSRYLVKRTGEKVFLECVQDMDHENMFWYRQDPGLGLRLIYFSYDVKMKEKGDIPEGYSVSREKKERFSLILESASTNQTSMYLCASSHSLQGFDLRSPLHFGNGTRLTVT.